This T cell receptor (beta chain) emerged from a study of T cells after posttransplantation cyclophosphamide. Study conclusions and caveats: Later post-transplant blood repertoires were often dominated by donor CD8+ memory clones. TRB overlap between skin or GI tissue T cells and blood was limited.

In its sample, this clone was seen a few times. Its antigen is unidentified. The germline CDR1 and CDR2 sequences are SEHNR and FQNEAQ (reference sequence). This CDR3 region has 15 residues. With 8 bases removed from V and 4 bases from J, the gap between germline ends came to 21 bases. Sequenced by immunoSEQ multiplex PCR; TCRdb stores in-frame clones only, minus some. The sample was found to contain tens of thousands of clones, and every one recurs. This TCR was recovered from a man aged 35-49 years in good health, CMV-negative, and a related stem cell transplant donor. The sequenced sample consisted of PBMCs. The chain combines TRBV7-9 with TRBJ2-7, with D tentatively TRBD1 (6 bases). CDR3 residues: CASAGPRGSPYEQYF. The CDR3 bases are TGTGCCAGCGCTGGACCCAGGGGCTCACCTTACGAGCAGTACTTC.